The next 3 T cell receptor beta chains were all read from a single sample in a study of shared clonotypes between healthy human individuals. CD45RO-negative cells were positively selected for CCR7, leaving out terminally differentiated effector memory CD45RA+ cells. Repertoires were generated with immunoSEQ multiplex PCR, while TCRdb's copy carries only in-frame clones and drops some. Of 660,000 or so clones listed, 96% were seen once; the top ten hold roughly 0.12%. Sequenced sample: naive CD8+ T cells sorted from blood. All receptors derive from a woman in her 30s in good health.

The chain recombines TRBV5-1 with TRBJ2-7; TRBD1 aligns across 8 bases. The germline V gene encodes CDR1 SGHRS and CDR2 YFSETQ. This CDR3 is 16 amino acids long. V shed 3 bases and J 1 base; nucleotides not matched to a gene: 9. For the CDR3, the DNA is TGCGCCAGCAGCTCACAACCCCGACAGGGGTCCTACGAGCAGTACTTC. Its protein is CASSSQPRQGSYEQYF.

V usage is TRBV28 and J usage is TRBJ1-3; D unclear. The CDR3 consists of 18 residues. CDR1 is MDHEN, CDR2 SYDVKM, per germline. Trimming pared 1 base from V and 0 bases from J, leaving 16 bases between. CDR3 sequence reads: CASSLYGGGDLSGNTIYF. The CDR3 region has the DNA TGTGCCAGCAGTTTATACGGCGGAGGTGACCTCTCTGGAAACACCATATATTTT.

The J gene is TRBJ2-1, the V gene TRBV28, with 14 bases aligning to TRBD2. Germline V lookup: CDR1 MDHEN, CDR2 SYDVKM. The CDR3 totals 20 residues. The J segment lost 3 bases and the V segment lost 7 bases, leaving 17 bases of the junction unmatched. The CDR3 loop is CASTFKGVRGLAGDYNEQFF. CDR3 bases: TGTGCCAGCACTTTTAAAGGAGTTCGGGGACTAGCGGGAGACTACAATGAGCAGTTCTTC.